In terms of frequency, the clone carrying this T cell receptor beta chain is medium-sized (0.01 to 0.1%). Scientists made TCR beta libraries using UMI-labeled 5' RACE. Under the authors' procedure: Clonotype counts of functional CDR3 beta ranged from about 3,000 to 20,000 in each TCR beta library. TCRdb processed the 5' RACE reads again and assigns one entry to each CDR3 protein, with no DNA. What appears here as the V and J calls and clone size reflects TCRdb's work, not the paper's. This sample's table has approximately 10,000 distinct CDR3 sequences. The data belong to a study of human CD8 memory T cell subsets. Germline CDR1 SQVTM, CDR2 ANQGSEA. This CDR3 is 16 amino acids long.

This rearrangement joins TRBV29-1 to TRBJ2-7; no DNA is available, so the TRBD1 call from TCRdb remains unchecked. The TCR originated in a human donor in good health. The sample was CD8+ stem-like memory T cells (TSCM and TCM) sorted from PBMCs. Subset given: stem-like memory CD8 T cells (TSTEM), CCR7+ PD-1- TIGIT-. CDR3: CSVEIPGTADSYEQYF.